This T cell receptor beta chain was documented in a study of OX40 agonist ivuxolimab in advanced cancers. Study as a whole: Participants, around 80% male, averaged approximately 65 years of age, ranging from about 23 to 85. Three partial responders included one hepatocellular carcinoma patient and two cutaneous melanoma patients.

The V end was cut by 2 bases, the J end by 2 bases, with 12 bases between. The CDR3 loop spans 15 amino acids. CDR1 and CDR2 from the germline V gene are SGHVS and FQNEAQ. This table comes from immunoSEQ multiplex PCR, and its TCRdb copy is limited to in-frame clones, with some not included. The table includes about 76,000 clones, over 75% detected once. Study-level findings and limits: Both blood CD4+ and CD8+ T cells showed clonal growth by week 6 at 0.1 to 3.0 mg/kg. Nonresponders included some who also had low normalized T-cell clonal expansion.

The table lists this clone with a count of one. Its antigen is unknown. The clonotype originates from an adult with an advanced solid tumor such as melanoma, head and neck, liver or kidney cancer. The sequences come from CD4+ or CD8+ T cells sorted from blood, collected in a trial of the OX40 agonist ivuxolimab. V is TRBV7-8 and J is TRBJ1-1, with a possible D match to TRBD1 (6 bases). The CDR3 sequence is CASSLPGQGNTEAFF. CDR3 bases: TGTGCCAGCAGCTTACCGGGACAAGGTAACACTGAAGCTTTCTTT.